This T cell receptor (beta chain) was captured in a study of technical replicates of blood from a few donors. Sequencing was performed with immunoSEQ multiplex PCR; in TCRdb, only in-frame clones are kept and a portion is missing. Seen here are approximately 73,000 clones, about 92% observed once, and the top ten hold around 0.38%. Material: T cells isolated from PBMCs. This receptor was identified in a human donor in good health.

The CDR3 sequence: CASSLSIYNSGTGASFF. The CDR3 coding sequence is TGTGCCAGCAGTTTATCGATTTATAATAGTGGGACAGGGGCTTCTTTCTTT. The genes are TRBV27 and TRBJ1-1, with TRBD1 matching over 10 bases. This CDR3 region has 17 residues. Losses at the gene ends were 0 bases for V and 12 bases for J; bases not matched to a gene: 16. Germline V gene lookup returns CDR1 MNHEY and CDR2 SMNVEV (reference sequence).